Shown below are 18 T cell receptor beta chains from a single sample sequenced in a study of human T cells and chemical hapten exposure. TCRdb reprocessed the RACE reads via MiXCR and lists one record per CDR3 protein. This table holds under 450,000 distinct CDR3 sequences, about 4.8% found once. Time point meaning: patch test 1, 2 weeks after DPC sensitization. The treatment denotes: therapeutic diphenylcyclopropenone sensitization with weekly scalp DPC. The source material was whole blood, sampled in connection with sensitization to the hapten diphenylcyclopropenone (DPC). Receptors originate from a woman in her forties or fifties with alopecia areata. Some clones in this sample may be carry-over from other donors' samples.

Many counts were recorded for this clonotype. This chain's CDR3 is CASSQEPGTVMNTEAFF. As DNA, the CDR3 is TGTGCCAGCAGCCAAGAACCAGGTACCGTCATGAACACTGAAGCTTTCTTT. The J gene is TRBJ1-1, the V gene TRBV3-1, with D uncertain. CDR1 and CDR2 from the germline V gene are LGHDT and YNNKEL (reference sequence). This CDR3 region has 17 residues. With 0 bases removed from V and 0 bases from J, the gap between germline ends came to 14 bases.

There are a few counts of this clonotype. V usage is TRBV4-2 and J usage is TRBJ1-2, with D possibly being TRBD1 (5 bases). Trimming shortened V by 3 bases and J by 7 bases, and 15 bases separated the two germline ends. CDR3 length: 14 residues. Germline V gene lookup returns CDR1 LGHNA and CDR2 YNFKEQ. The CDR3 is CASSQLGEASGYTF. The DNA of the CDR3 is TGTGCCAGCAGCCAGCTGGGGGAAGCCAGTGGCTACACCTTC.

Comment on this clonotype: This may arise from a read error, as a much more abundant clone is one base away. This chain joins TRBV2 and TRBJ1-5; 7 bases map to TRBD1. Germline V gene sequence: CDR1 SNHLY, CDR2 FYNNEI. CDR3 size: 15 residues. The CDR3 sequence is CANSPGTDTEQPQHF. DNA of the CDR3: TGTGCCAACAGTCCCGGGACAGATACCGAACAGCCCCAGCATTTT.

This clonotype was recorded at least ten times. The V and J genes are TRBV3-1 and TRBJ2-3, with 7 bases lining up with TRBD2. In germline, CDR1 is LGHDT, CDR2 YNNKEL (reference sequence). V shed 4 bases and J 4 bases; nucleotides not matched to a gene: 8. This CDR3 contains 15 residues. CDR3 sequence (DNA): TGTGCCAGCAGCCTCCGCGGGAGTATCTCAGATACGCAGTATTTT. Amino acid sequence: CASSLRGSISDTQYF.

V is TRBV5-1 and J is TRBJ2-3; TRBD2 agrees at 9 bases. The CDR3 is made up of 16 amino acids. Trimming removed 9 bases from V and 6 bases from J; junction bases left unmatched: 17. Germline V gene lookup returns CDR1 SGHRS and CDR2 YFSETQ. The CDR3 protein is CATTTGASGNPDTQYF. CDR3 sequence (DNA): TGCGCCACCACAACCGGGGCTAGCGGGAATCCCGATACGCAGTATTTT.

This clonotype was detected many times. V gene TRBV10-3 combines with J gene TRBJ1-6; 9 bases map to TRBD1. V lost 2 bases, J lost 7 bases, and 6 bases stayed unmatched. The CDR3 is made up of 16 amino acids. Germline V gene lookup returns CDR1 ENHRY and CDR2 SYGVKD. The CDR3 nucleotides read TGTGCCATCAGTGAGCCGGGAGGACAGGGGAATTCACCCCTCCACTTT. Translated, it gives CAISEPGGQGNSPLHF.

This clonotype showed up many times. The chain carries TRBV20-1 and TRBJ1-3, with D possibly matching TRBD1 (5 bases). Germline lookup yields CDR1 DFQATT and CDR2 SNEGSKA (reference sequence). The CDR3 spans 14 residues. Deletions cut 0 bases from V and 2 bases from J, with 8 bases between. CDR3 protein: CSARDGTAGNTIYF. For the CDR3, the DNA is TGCAGTGCTAGAGATGGGACTGCTGGAAACACCATATATTTT.

This clonotype appeared a few times. V gene TRBV6-2 or TRBV6-3 combines with J gene TRBJ2-3, with D maybe TRBD2 (7 bases). The germline V gene has CDR1 MNHEY and CDR2 SVGEGT. Trimming removed 6 bases at V and 3 bases at J, with 10 bases between. CDR3 length equals 13 residues. CDR3 DNA sequence: TGTGCCAGCAGGCGGGGGCGAACAGATACGCAGTATTTT. Translating it yields CASRRGRTDTQYF.

This clonotype was counted many times. V and J are TRBV27 and TRBJ2-7; 12 bases are shared with TRBD2. The germline CDR1 and CDR2 sequences are MNHEY and SMNVEV (reference sequence). The CDR3 extends over 17 amino acids. With 2 bases clipped from V and 4 bases from J, the junction kept 9 bases outside the gene matches. The CDR3 nucleotides read TGTGCCAGCAGTTTAGGAGCTAGCGGGAGGGCGAATTACGAGCAGTACTTC. This codes for CASSLGASGRANYEQYF.

Ten or more counts support this clonotype. This sequence joins TRBV6-2 or TRBV6-3 and TRBJ1-5; D perhaps matches TRBD1 (5 bases). Trimming cost V 5 bases and J 3 bases, with 14 bases left between them. The CDR3 is 15 amino acids. CDR1 is MNHEY, CDR2 SVGEGT, per germline. The CDR3 region has the DNA TGTGCCAGCAGTCCGGCGGGACGGAACAATCAGCCCCAGCATTTT. It specifies CASSPAGRNNQPQHF.

This clonotype came up a few times. The rearrangement uses TRBV19 and TRBJ2-1; a possible D gene is TRBD2 (5 bases). The CDR3 loop spans 13 amino acids. Germline V gene data show CDR1 as LNHDA and CDR2 as SQIVND (reference sequence). Trimming removed 1 base at V and 7 bases at J, with 8 bases between. This CDR3 reads CASSIAPGNEQFF. As DNA, the CDR3 is TGTGCCAGTAGTATAGCCCCGGGGAATGAGCAGTTCTTC.

CDR3 region: CASSQPGADTEAFF. CDR3 bases: TGCGCCAGCAGCCAACCAGGGGCAGACACTGAAGCTTTCTTT. V is TRBV4-3 and J is TRBJ1-1, with D maybe TRBD1 (6 bases). This CDR3 has 14 amino acids. The V end was cut by 2 bases, the J end by 3 bases, with 10 bases between. CDR1 is LGHNA and CDR2 is YSLEER in the germline V gene.

The chain recombines TRBV9 with TRBJ2-7; 7 bases map to TRBD2. Germline V lookup: CDR1 SGDLS, CDR2 YYNGEE. V was pared by 0 bases and J by 9 bases, with 6 bases of the junction left unmatched. This CDR3 has 13 amino acids. CDR3 in amino acids: CASSVGGAGAQYF. Here the CDR3 DNA reads TGTGCCAGCAGCGTAGGAGGGGCGGGAGCGCAGTACTTC.

The chain combines TRBV5-1 with TRBJ2-3, with 8 bases fitting TRBD2. Germline CDR1 and CDR2: SGHRS and YFSETQ. J lost 6 bases, V lost 3 bases, and 6 bases had no gene match. This CDR3 has 14 residues. The CDR3 sequence: CASSSSGSADTQYF. CDR3 DNA: TGCGCCAGCAGCTCAAGCGGGAGTGCGGATACGCAGTATTTT. The full variable domain, with the rest looked up from reference TRBV5-1 and TRBJ2-3, is KAGVTQTPRYLIKTRGQQVTLSCSPISGHRSVSWYQQTPGQGLQFLFEYFSETQRNKGNFPGRFSGRQFSNSRSEMNVSTLELGDSALYLCASSSSGSADTQYFGPGTRLTVL.

The chain carries TRBV6-2 or TRBV6-3 and TRBJ2-6; no clear D. The CDR3 consists of 13 residues. V was shortened by 7 bases and J by 1 base, with 5 bases between the two germline ends. CDR1 MNHEY and CDR2 SVGEGT come from the germline V gene. The CDR3 region is CASKSSGANVLTF. Here the CDR3 DNA reads TGTGCCAGCAAGAGTTCTGGGGCCAACGTCCTGACTTTC.

The chain carries TRBV2 and TRBJ1-1; 8 bases fit TRBD1. Trimming took 7 bases from V and 1 from J; bases not matched to a gene: 2. This CDR3 spans 13 amino acids. Per germline, CDR1 SNHLY and CDR2 FYNNEI. The CDR3 protein is CASTDRENTEAFF. CDR3 DNA sequence: TGTGCCAGCACGGACAGGGAGAACACTGAAGCTTTCTTT.

This clonotype was observed many times. The chain has TRBV5-5 and TRBJ1-5; D is undetermined. This CDR3 comprises 14 residues. With 4 bases removed from V and 2 bases from J, the gap between germline ends came to 10 bases. CDR1 and CDR2 from the germline V gene are SGHKS and YYEKEE (reference sequence). The CDR3 region is CASSTSQGNQPQHF. Here the CDR3 DNA reads TGTGCCAGCAGCACCAGCCAAGGCAATCAGCCCCAGCATTTT.

This clonotype was detected only a few times. V and J are TRBV12-5 and TRBJ1-3; tentatively, D is TRBD1 (6 bases). Trimming shortened V by 6 bases and J by 4 bases, and 13 bases separated the two germline ends. Germline CDR1 LGHNT, CDR2 FRNRAP. CDR3 length equals 14 residues. CDR3 in amino acids: CASGLTGSGNTIYF. In DNA form, the CDR3 reads TGTGCTAGTGGACTGACAGGCTCCGGAAACACCATATATTTT.